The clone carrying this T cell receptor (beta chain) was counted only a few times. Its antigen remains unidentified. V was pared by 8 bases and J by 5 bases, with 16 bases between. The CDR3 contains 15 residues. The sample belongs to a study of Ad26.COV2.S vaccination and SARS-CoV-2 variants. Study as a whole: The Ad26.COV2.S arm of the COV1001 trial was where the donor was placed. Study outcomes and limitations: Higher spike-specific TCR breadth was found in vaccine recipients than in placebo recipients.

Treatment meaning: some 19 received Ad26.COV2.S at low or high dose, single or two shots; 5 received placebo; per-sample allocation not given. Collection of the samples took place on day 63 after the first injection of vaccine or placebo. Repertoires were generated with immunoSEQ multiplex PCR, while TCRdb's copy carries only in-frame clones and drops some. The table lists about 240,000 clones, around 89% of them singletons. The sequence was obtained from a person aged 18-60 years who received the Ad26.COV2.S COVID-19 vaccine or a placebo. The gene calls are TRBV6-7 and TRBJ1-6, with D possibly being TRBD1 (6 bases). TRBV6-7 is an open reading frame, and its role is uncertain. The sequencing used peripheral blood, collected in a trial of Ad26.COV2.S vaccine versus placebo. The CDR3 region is CASSARDNNNSPLHF. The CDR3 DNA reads TGTGCCAGCTCTGCCCGGGACAACAATAATTCACCCCTCCACTTT.